This T cell receptor (beta chain) came from a study of technical replicates of blood from a few donors. Here immunoSEQ multiplex PCR was the method, and the copy in TCRdb shows in-frame clones only, minus some. The sample consists of more than 80,000 clones, more than 90% of them appearing once. From germline, CDR1 is SGHAT and CDR2 FQNNGV. J was trimmed by 6 bases and V by 0 bases; bases with no gene match: 4. The CDR3 totals 15 residues. This clone was detected once. Sequencing used T cells isolated from PBMCs. This TCR came from a human donor in good health. The rearrangement uses TRBV11-2 and TRBJ2-7; 11 nucleotides agree with TRBD1. The CDR3 reads CASSLDGTGGPEQYF. CDR3 coding DNA: TGTGCCAGCAGCTTAGACGGGACAGGGGGTCCCGAGCAGTACTTC.